This TCR beta chain was sequenced in a study of shared clonotypes between healthy human individuals. Study conclusions and caveats: In this cohort, only blood was sampled, and tissue repertoires likely differ.

Study donors comprised healthy, HIV-negative adults devoid of recent acute infection or vaccination. Authors' methods: Quality scores were absent from the junction-only immunoSEQ sequences, so filtering differed. Data came from immunoSEQ multiplex PCR; TCRdb stores just in-frame clones and leaves some out. V and J calls and clone size are copied from that table; D and trimming were computed from the DNA. The table has roughly 700,000 clones, roughly 88% seen once; the top ten hold approximately 35%. Germline V gene data show CDR1 as SGHRS and CDR2 as YFSETQ. The V end was cut by 1 base, the J end by 0 bases, with 7 bases between. The CDR3 extends over 14 amino acids. A remark on this clone: The antigen is undetermined. Other DNA sequences in the same sample also yield this CDR3.

This sequence joins TRBV5-1 and TRBJ1-1; perhaps TRBD1 as D (5 bases). The origin of this receptor is a man aged 18 to 35 in good health. Some clones in this sample may be carry-over from other donors' samples. What was sequenced was memory CD8+ T cells from PBMCs. Subset indicated: CD45RO+ cells pooled with CCR7-negative TemRA cells. CDR3 sequence (DNA): TGCGCCAGCAGCTTGCAGGGTGTGAACACTGAAGCTTTCTTT. Translating it yields CASSLQGVNTEAFF.